This TCR beta chain was captured by sequencing in a study of blood T cell repertoires in COVID-19. Germline values: CDR1 SGHTS, CDR2 YDEGEE. Trimming shortened V by 5 bases and J by 9 bases, and 6 bases separated the two germline ends. The CDR3 contains 10 residues. Under the authors' procedure: Amplification of reference gene primers provided the estimated nucleated cell counts. The assay was immunoSEQ multiplex PCR, and TCRdb's table has in-frame clones only and misses some. D and trimming come from the DNA, and the V and J calls and clone size come from that table. This table holds around 310,000 clones, around nine tenths found once.

Sequencing input: PBMCs or T cells enriched from blood (not recorded which). This chain joins TRBV5-8 and TRBJ2-1; a possible D gene is TRBD2 (5 bases). The TCR originated in a woman under 40 who had recovered from COVID-19. The CDR3: CASSRGEQFF. The CDR3 bases are TGTGCCAGCAGTCGGGGTGAGCAGTTCTTC.